This T cell receptor beta chain appears in the sequencing data of a study of human T cells and chemical hapten exposure. Across the whole study: On the upper back, patch tests were applied with 0.01% DPC and read at 6 days. Study-wide points: Compared with pre-sensitization or healthy control sets, expanded TCRs clustered more.

Unique molecular identifiers were affixed to discrete cDNA molecules within the library. A single record per CDR3 protein comes from TCRdb applying MiXCR to the RACE reads. The sample lists about 70,000 distinct CDR3 sequences; about 9% were seen once. Time point specified: patch test 2, 6 weeks after DPC sensitization. Noted treatment: therapeutic diphenylcyclopropenone sensitization with weekly scalp DPC. Before extraction, the whole blood was not fractionated, and total RNA was taken from it. V lost 6 bases to trimming and J lost 2 bases, with 15 bases between them. Per germline, CDR1 SGHTA and CDR2 FQGNSA. The CDR3 extends over 15 amino acids. As regards this clonotype: Its antigen is undetermined.

The input for sequencing was whole blood, taken in connection with sensitization to the hapten diphenylcyclopropenone (DPC). The sequence derives from a woman aged 45-65 years with alopecia areata. Some clones in this sample may be carry-over from other donors' samples. The gene calls are TRBV7-2 and TRBJ2-3; perhaps TRBD2 as D (6 bases). CDR3 bases: TGTGCCAGCAGATCAGGGACTCCTCTCACAGATACGCAGTATTTT. Encoded protein: CASRSGTPLTDTQYF.